A selection of T cell receptor beta chains follows, all from one sample in a study of cytomegalovirus exposure and HLA in healthy donors. Sequencing used immunoSEQ multiplex PCR; TCRdb keeps in-frame clones, though not all of them. Of about 91,000 clones detected, approximately 86% appear once; the ten largest clones hold 8% to 10%. The sequenced sample consisted of PBMCs. These receptors were obtained from a man aged 25-45 years in good health and CMV-seropositive. The conserved cysteine and the conserved F or W are not part of the CDR3 here.

TRBV2	TRBJ1-5	ASSERDQPQH
TRBV30	TRBJ2-5	AWSVGGVPQETQY
TRBV5-6	TRBJ1-3	ASSLFQAGNTIY
TRBV30	TRBJ2-5	AWSVTQETQY
TRBV9	TRBJ1-1	ASSVEEGWVTEAF
TRBV7-2	TRBJ2-7	ASSFIKTRNYEQY
TRBV11-2	TRBJ1-2	ASSGSGLGYT
TRBV18	TRBJ1-1	ASSPVGERTEAF
TRBV5-1	TRBJ2-5	ASSLPGEAQY
TRBV5-1	TRBJ2-1	ASSSGSGSEQF
TRBV5-1	TRBJ2-3	ATNSGSGEADTQY
TRBV5-1	TRBJ2-7	ASSSDRGFYEQY
TRBV29-1	TRBJ2-5	SVDRGQETQY
TRBV15	TRBJ1-3	ATSRNRGNTIY
TRBV18	TRBJ2-7	ASSPGEREPWEQY
TRBV6-1	TRBJ1-2	ASRVTGAVGYT
TRBV9	TRBJ1-2	ASSVALTGNYGYT